This TCR beta chain derives from a study of cytomegalovirus exposure and HLA in healthy donors. The PCR was carried out with 60 Vbeta primers and 13 Jbeta primers. Only in-frame clones appear in the TCRdb table, and some are missing; sequencing was by immunoSEQ multiplex PCR. Listed are 53,000 or so clones; 6% to 7% falls within the top ten. V dropped 2 bases and J dropped 3; count of bases not matched to a gene: 4. CDR1 is MGHRA, CDR2 YSYEKL, per germline. This CDR3 region has 14 residues. This sequence was found in a male donor in good health and CMV-seropositive. This chain links TRBV4-1 with TRBJ2-7, with 7 nucleotides matching TRBD1. The sequenced sample was PBMCs. The CDR3 DNA reads as TGCGCCAGCAGCCAAACCCGACAGGGCTACGAGCAGTACTTC. Translation: CASSQTRQGYEQYF.